A selection of T cell receptor beta chains follows, all from one sample in a study of cytomegalovirus exposure and HLA in healthy donors. TCRdb's copy holds only in-frame clones and misses some; the assay was immunoSEQ multiplex PCR. The sample carries some 260,000 clones, roughly 84% recorded once. The sample consisted of PBMCs. All receptors come from a man aged 18-30 years in good health and CMV-seropositive. Each CDR3 is given with its conserved first and last residue. Each record gives: V gene, J gene, D gene, clone size, CDR3 protein, CDR3 DNA. A D gene is named only where the DNA matches it firmly. A clone size is listed for some rows: how often the clone was seen (once, few, many), or a class if it is expanded.

v_call: TRBV27; j_call: TRBJ2-7; d_call: TRBD2; clone_size: -; cdr3_aa: CASSLLGTTHEQYF; cdr3_nt: TGTGCCAGCAGTTTATTGGGGACTACCCACGAGCAGTACTTC
v_call: TRBV5-1; j_call: TRBJ2-5; d_call: TRBD2; clone_size: -; cdr3_aa: CASSLSGGQETQYF; cdr3_nt: TGCGCCAGCAGCTTGTCGGGGGGCCAAGAGACCCAGTACTTC
v_call: TRBV7-3; j_call: TRBJ2-1; d_call: TRBD1; clone_size: -; cdr3_aa: CASSPDRDNEQFF; cdr3_nt: TGTGCCAGCAGCCCGGACAGGGATAATGAGCAGTTCTTC
v_call: TRBV6-5; j_call: TRBJ2-1; d_call: TRBD2; clone_size: -; cdr3_aa: CASSYDTSGSSHEQFF; cdr3_nt: TGTGCCAGCAGTTACGATACTAGCGGGAGTTCGCATGAGCAGTTCTTC
v_call: TRBV20-1; j_call: TRBJ1-1; d_call: -; clone_size: -; cdr3_aa: CSARRTEAFF; cdr3_nt: TGCAGTGCTAGAAGGACTGAAGCTTTCTTT
v_call: TRBV4-1; j_call: TRBJ1-4; d_call: -; clone_size: -; cdr3_aa: CASRERDQGYEKLFF; cdr3_nt: TGCGCCAGCAGAGAGAGGGACCAGGGATACGAAAAACTGTTTTTT
v_call: TRBV6-1; j_call: TRBJ1-1; d_call: -; clone_size: -; cdr3_aa: CASSRTGGGDISAFF; cdr3_nt: TGTGCCAGCAGTCGAACGGGGGGAGGAGACATTTCGGCTTTCTTT
v_call: TRBV29-1; j_call: TRBJ2-1; d_call: -; clone_size: -; cdr3_aa: CSVERWEGQFF; cdr3_nt: TGCAGCGTTGAAAGGTGGGAAGGGCAGTTCTTC
v_call: TRBV11-2; j_call: TRBJ2-2; d_call: TRBD2; clone_size: -; cdr3_aa: CASSSGLAGITGELFF; cdr3_nt: TGTGCCAGCAGCTCCGGACTAGCGGGAATCACCGGGGAGCTGTTTTTT
v_call: TRBV4-2; j_call: TRBJ1-5; d_call: TRBD1; clone_size: few; cdr3_aa: CASSLQTGEMSQPQHF; cdr3_nt: TGTGCCAGCAGCCTCCAGACAGGGGAAATGAGTCAGCCCCAGCATTTT
v_call: TRBV6-1; j_call: TRBJ1-1; d_call: -; clone_size: -; cdr3_aa: CASRWGQGGTEAFF; cdr3_nt: TGTGCCAGCAGGTGGGGGCAGGGCGGCACTGAAGCTTTCTTT
v_call: TRBV7-3; j_call: TRBJ1-1; d_call: -; clone_size: once; cdr3_aa: CASSVTGLSEAFF; cdr3_nt: TGTGCCAGCAGCGTTACAGGGCTGTCTGAAGCTTTCTTT
v_call: TRBV7-9; j_call: TRBJ2-7; d_call: TRBD2; clone_size: -; cdr3_aa: CASSRDYDSYEQYF; cdr3_nt: TGTGCCAGCAGCCGGGACTACGACTCCTACGAGCAGTACTTC
v_call: TRBV27; j_call: TRBJ2-1; d_call: -; clone_size: -; cdr3_aa: CASSPYKSHEQFF; cdr3_nt: TGTGCCAGCAGTCCTTATAAGAGCCATGAGCAGTTCTTC
v_call: TRBV5-1; j_call: TRBJ2-5; d_call: -; clone_size: -; cdr3_aa: CASSFGQTGIGQETQYF; cdr3_nt: TGCGCCAGCAGCTTCGGACAGACAGGTATAGGGCAAGAGACCCAGTACTTC
v_call: TRBV28; j_call: TRBJ1-1; d_call: -; clone_size: -; cdr3_aa: CASSPPGSTEAFF; cdr3_nt: TGTGCCAGCAGTCCACCAGGGAGCACTGAAGCTTTCTTT